The entry below gives a single TCR beta chain sequence along with its context. What antigen it recognizes has not been identified. No qualities accompany the bases; no much larger clone lies one base away. The CDR3 regions of human TCRbeta chains were analyzed by immunosequencing. The published analysis was carried out like this. TCRs in the repertoires were compared against a reference library of SARS-CoV-2-specific TCRs that had been generated with the MIRA antigen-specificity platform. Breadth meant the fraction of unique TCRs that were SARS-CoV-2-associated, whereas depth meant the fraction of total T cells that were SARS-CoV-2-associated. Each spike-specific TCR was assigned to its reactive spike region and to a CD4 or CD8 class using the MIRA data. Log10-transformed breadth and depth values were compared by one-way ANOVA with Sidak's multiple comparisons tests. TCRdb stores this immuneACCESS table with in-frame sequences only. Part of the clones is absent; in the studies checked, under half of the shortfall reflects unresolved V genes, and no reason is known for the rest. The V and J calls and clone size come from that table; D and trimming were worked out from the DNA. The table for this sample lists around 150,000 clones; 85% to 95% of them were counted only once. The ten largest make up roughly 2.3% of the sample.

The time point label, as the study defines it: baseline before first vaccination. The vaccinee samples were drawn from two UK trials, COV001 and COV002, one of which was a single-blind randomized controlled phase 2/3 trial testing AZD1222 (ChAdOx1 nCoV-19) in healthy adults. Trial participant PBMC samples were collected at day 0 and day 28 after the second dose for TCRbeta chain sequencing. This sample was taken from a study of T cell responses to AZD1222 COVID-19 vaccine (dated by TCRdb to the early 2020s). With regard to the full study: AZD1222 recipients given second doses at about 4 weeks or at about 12 weeks were pooled, since spike-specific TCR depth and breadth were not found to differ between the two schedules. A total of 230 or so trial participants underwent TCR sequencing, of whom 200 to 220 received two doses of AZD1222 and some 26 received two doses of the MenACWY control vaccine. Enrollment into the trials was organized by age into subgroups of 18-55, 56-69 and 70-plus years, and those subgroups contained roughly 150, 30 and 60 TCR-sequenced participants, respectively.

On the study overall, not on this receptor specifically: Conclusions about previously exposed vaccinees are limited because only six or seven AZD1222 recipients were SARS-CoV-2 seropositive at baseline. Because no day 14 peak-response samples were available, repertoires were characterized only after the peak T cell response. After two AZD1222 doses, both the breadth and the depth of spike-specific TCRs were significantly higher than at day 0 and than in MenACWY recipients. Reportedly, close to half of the unique spike-specific TCRs recognized epitopes lying outside the regions that are mutated in the B.1.351 and B.1.1.7 variants. The 56-69-year group was small, and its depth increase did not reach significance, likely because of low power. Most participants were white British and females outnumbered males, and the authors suggested that clonal diversity may have been underestimated. Vaccine-associated CD4 TCRs spanned the whole spike protein, with dominant responses in regions 160-218 and 743-854.

For CDR1 and CDR2, the germline V gene lists SGHTA and FQGNSA. The CDR3 holds 14 amino acids from the cysteine to the phenylalanine. The CDR3 DNA has 42 bases and is translated from base 1. The trim is 5 bases for V and 6 bases for J, with a gap of 11 bases between the germline ends. The V and J segments used are TRBV7-2 and TRBJ1-6; the D gene cannot be resolved reliably. This TCR came from an adult in good health. The sample in question was peripheral blood, obtained on day 0 of AZD1222 vaccination. The sequenced DNA is TGTGCCAGCAGCCCCTCGGACCGTAATTCACCCCTCCACTTT. Its amino acids are CASSPSDRNSPLHF.